Included here is one T cell receptor (beta chain) sequence, with context. TCR beta CDR3 regions were amplified from RNA. The study used the HTBI primer set for a first-round RT-PCR of the TCR CDR3. TCRdb reprocessed the multiplex PCR reads via MiXCR and lists one record per CDR3 protein. The data hold roughly 710,000 distinct CDR3 sequences, with roughly 32% observed a single time. The sample originates from a study of T cells in Graves' hyperthyroidism and ophthalmopathy. When ophthalmopathy did not progress within 18 months, Graves' hyperthyroidism was considered stable. Uncontrolled infection, other autoimmune disease, pregnancy or lactation disqualified patients from enrolment. The diagnoses drew upon clinical symptoms, serum thyroxine and TRAb, thyroid ultrasound and orbital computed tomography. Cells are PBMCs isolated from roughly 9.3 ml of fresh blood. The CDR3 has 12 amino acids. Trimming shortened V by 1 base and J by 5 bases, and 5 bases separated the two germline ends. CDR1 is MNHEY and CDR2 is SVGAGI in the germline V gene.

The chain uses TRBV6-5 and TRBJ2-5, with D hard to call. The TCR comes from a middle-aged woman with Graves' hyperthyroidism. Sequenced: blood. The CDR3 DNA reads as TGTGCCAGCAGTTACTTGGACGAGACCCAGTACTTC. It codes for CASSYLDETQYF.